A single T cell receptor beta chain is shown here with its context. What it binds is not known. The record originates from a study of blood T cells in healthy people across ages. A second 7 to 11 cycle PCR used barcoded and J-beta primers. Each of the cDNA molecules was tagged by a template-switch adaptor with 12 random nucleotides. Via MiXCR, TCRdb re-called the 5' RACE reads, giving one row per CDR3 protein. In the table there are nearly 1 million distinct CDR3 sequences, roughly half of which are singletons. Every participating donor contributed roughly 11 milliliters of peripheral blood through a draw. They isolated at least 7 million PBMCs from each sample. Points from the study as a whole: Unsorted PBMC input precluded a conclusive naive versus antigen-experienced comparison.

The TCR comes from a woman aged 55-69 years in good health. The specimen sequenced was blood.

The CDR3 here is CSVEEGASGYAQYF. The DNA of the CDR3 is TGCAGCGTTGAGGAGGGGGCTAGCGGTTACGCGCAGTACTTC. J is TRBJ2-4 and V is TRBV29-1; D is perhaps TRBD1 or TRBD2 (7 bases each). V lost 3 bases and J 13 bases, leaving 22 bases between the germline ends. The CDR3 has 14 residues. From germline, CDR1 is SQVTM and CDR2 ANQGSEA.